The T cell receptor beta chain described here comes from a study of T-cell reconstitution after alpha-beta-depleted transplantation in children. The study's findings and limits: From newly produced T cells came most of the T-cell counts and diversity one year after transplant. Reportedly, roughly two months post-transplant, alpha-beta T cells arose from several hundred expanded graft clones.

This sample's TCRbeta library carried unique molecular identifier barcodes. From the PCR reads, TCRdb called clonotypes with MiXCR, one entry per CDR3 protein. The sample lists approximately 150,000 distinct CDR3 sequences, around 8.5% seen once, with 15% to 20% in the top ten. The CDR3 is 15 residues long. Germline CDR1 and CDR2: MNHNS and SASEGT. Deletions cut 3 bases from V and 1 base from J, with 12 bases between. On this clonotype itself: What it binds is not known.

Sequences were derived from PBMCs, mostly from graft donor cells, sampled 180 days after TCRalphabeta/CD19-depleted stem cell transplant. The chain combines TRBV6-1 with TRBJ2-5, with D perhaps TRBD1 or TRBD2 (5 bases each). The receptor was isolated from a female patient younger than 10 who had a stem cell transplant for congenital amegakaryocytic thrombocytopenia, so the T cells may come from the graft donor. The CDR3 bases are TGTGCCAGCAGTGACGTGGGACGAGTCCAAGAGACCCAGTACTTC. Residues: CASSDVGRVQETQYF.